One and the same sample provided the 25 T cell receptor beta chains below, sequenced in a study of T cells expressing NK-cell markers. TCRdb reprocessed the 5' RACE reads and stores each CDR3 protein as one record, lacking DNA. The sample has 550,000 or so distinct CDR3 sequences. The material sequenced was blood T cells: a sorted CD56 or NKG2C T cell subset, CD4+ or CD8+ T cells, or bulk PBMC T cells (not recorded which). The receptor set was obtained from a man in his late teens or twenties in good health.

V and J are TRBV12-3 or TRBV12-4 and TRBJ2-7; TCRdb calls TRBD1, which cannot be checked without DNA. The CDR3 extends over 16 amino acids. The CDR3 loop is CASRIGTGLSSYEQYF.

The V and J genes are TRBV7-2 and TRBJ2-7; TCRdb gives TRBD1 as the D gene, but with no DNA this cannot be confirmed. Germline V gene data show CDR1 as SGHTA and CDR2 as FQGNSA. The CDR3 runs to 15 residues. The CDR3 reads CASSSHRGQPRWQYF.

This chain joins TRBV28 and TRBJ1-2; absent DNA, TCRdb's TRBD1 call cannot be checked. The CDR3 contains 13 residues. The germline V gene has CDR1 MDHEN and CDR2 SYDVKM. The CDR3: CASRGSGVYGYTF.

V is TRBV9 and J is TRBJ2-7. Germline CDR1 reads SGDLS; CDR2 reads YYNGEE. The CDR3 has 14 residues. The CDR3 region is CASSLTDPSYEQYF.

CDR3 region: CASCTGEIRNSPLHF. The chain is built from TRBV7-2 and TRBJ1-6; lacking DNA, the TRBD1 call made by TCRdb goes unchecked. Germline CDR1 SGHTA, CDR2 FQGNSA. There are 15 residues in the CDR3.

The rearrangement joins TRBV7-8 to TRBJ2-1. The germline V gene encodes CDR1 SGHVS and CDR2 FQNEAQ. The CDR3 is 15 amino acids. This CDR3 reads CASSISGSSYNEQFF.

The V and J genes are TRBV5-1 and TRBJ2-1; the D gene TCRdb calls, TRBD2, cannot be checked with no DNA. Per germline, CDR1 SGHRS and CDR2 YFSETQ. There are 11 residues in the CDR3. CDR3 loop: CASSWTGEQFF.

This rearrangement joins TRBV5-1 to TRBJ2-1; TCRdb's assignment of TRBD2 cannot be checked, as there is no DNA. Germline assignment: CDR1 SGHRS and CDR2 YFSETQ. The CDR3 extends over 16 amino acids. CDR3 protein: CASSPVPPLAGDEQFF.

The chain employs TRBV29-1 and TRBJ1-1. Germline CDR1 is SQVTM and CDR2 is ANQGSEA. The CDR3 contains 12 residues. The CDR3 loop is CSVETATTEAFF. The variable domain in full, completed from reference TRBV29-1 and TRBJ1-1, reads SAVISQKPSRDICQRGTSLTIQCQVDSQVTMMFWYRQQPGQSLTLIATANQGSEATYESGFVIDKFPISRPNLTFSTLTVSNMSPEDSSIYLCSVETATTEAFFGQGTRLTVV.

The chain joins TRBV6-2 or TRBV6-3 to TRBJ2-7; TCRdb calls TRBD1, which cannot be checked without DNA. Germline V CDR1 and CDR2: MNHEY, SVGEGT. This CDR3 has 14 amino acids. The CDR3 spells CASTNGIAPYEQYF.

The chain has TRBV24-1 and TRBJ2-6; TCRdb selects TRBD1, and the lack of DNA leaves this call unchecked. Germline V gene sequence: CDR1 KGHDR, CDR2 SFDVKD. This CDR3 spans 17 amino acids. Here the CDR3 reads CATSETGQLSGANVLTF.

The chain couples TRBV2 to TRBJ2-1; absent DNA, TCRdb's TRBD1 call cannot be checked. The CDR3 consists of 15 residues. Germline lookup yields CDR1 SNHLY and CDR2 FYNNEI. Here the CDR3 reads CASSEGQGWGNEQFF.

The rearrangement links TRBV20-1 to TRBJ1-1; TCRdb selects TRBD1, and the lack of DNA leaves this call unchecked. Germline V gene data show CDR1 as DFQATT and CDR2 as SNEGSKA (reference sequence). The CDR3 is 13 amino acids. The CDR3 sequence is CSARRGMNTEAFF.

This chain connects TRBV5-1 to TRBJ1-1; TCRdb selects TRBD1, and the lack of DNA leaves this call unchecked. CDR3 size: 15 residues. Germline V gene sequence: CDR1 SGHRS, CDR2 YFSETQ. The CDR3 loop reads CASSLTKGAHTEAFF.

The chain uses TRBV4-2 and TRBJ2-7; the TRBD2 assignment by TCRdb is unverifiable without DNA. Germline assignment: CDR1 LGHNA and CDR2 YNFKEQ. The CDR3 loop spans 16 amino acids. The CDR3 sequence is CASSQANSAGNYEQYF.

The V and J genes are TRBV6-2 or TRBV6-3 and TRBJ2-7. The germline V gene encodes CDR1 MNHEY and CDR2 SVGEGT. The CDR3 contains 14 residues. CDR3 amino acids: CASSYGDPTYEQYF.

This chain joins TRBV4-1 and TRBJ1-2; absent DNA, TCRdb's TRBD1 call cannot be checked. Germline V gene lookup returns CDR1 MGHRA and CDR2 YSYEKL. CDR3 length: 14 residues. The CDR3 reads CASSQFGGFYGYTF.

V is TRBV2 and J is TRBJ2-1; no DNA is available, so the TRBD2 call from TCRdb remains unchecked. Germline V lookup: CDR1 SNHLY, CDR2 FYNNEI. The CDR3 contains 15 residues. CDR3 sequence reads: CASSVGQGYLNEQFF.

V gene TRBV14 combines with J gene TRBJ2-7; absent DNA, TCRdb's TRBD2 call cannot be checked. CDR3 size: 15 residues. The germline V gene encodes CDR1 SGHDN and CDR2 FVKESK. The CDR3 is CASSPWTGSSYEQYF.

This chain links TRBV15 with TRBJ2-1. The germline CDR1 and CDR2 sequences are LNHNV and YYDKDF (reference sequence). CDR3 size: 17 residues. The CDR3 is CATSREAESYSYNEQFF.

The chain recombines TRBV12-3 or TRBV12-4 with TRBJ2-2; lacking DNA, the TRBD1 call made by TCRdb goes unchecked. The CDR3 is made up of 14 amino acids. The CDR3 sequence: CASSDSSGTGELFF.

The chain has TRBV5-1 and TRBJ1-5; TCRdb's assignment of TRBD1 cannot be checked, as there is no DNA. The CDR3 extends over 16 amino acids. Germline loops: CDR1 SGHRS, CDR2 YFSETQ. The CDR3 is CASSLGDRGLGQPQHF. Full variable domain (missing parts from reference TRBV5-1 and TRBJ1-5): KAGVTQTPRYLIKTRGQQVTLSCSPISGHRSVSWYQQTPGQGLQFLFEYFSETQRNKGNFPGRFSGRQFSNSRSEMNVSTLELGDSALYLCASSLGDRGLGQPQHFGDGTRLSIL.

V usage is TRBV25-1 and J usage is TRBJ2-3; with no DNA, the TCRdb D assignment of TRBD1 cannot be verified. The germline CDR1 and CDR2 sequences are MGHDK and SYGVNS. The CDR3 spans 15 residues. CDR3 residues: CASSVSGVRSDTQYF.

The J gene is TRBJ2-2, the V gene TRBV12-3 or TRBV12-4; the TCRdb D gene call, TRBD2, has no DNA to confirm it. This CDR3 has 16 amino acids. The CDR3 loop reads CASSSKTSGIPGELFF.

The chain couples TRBV2 to TRBJ2-7; the D gene TCRdb calls, TRBD1, cannot be checked with no DNA. CDR3 length: 13 residues. Per the germline V gene, CDR1 is SNHLY and CDR2 is FYNNEI. The CDR3 reads CASWDTVSYEQYF.